One and the same sample provided the 8 T cell receptor beta chains below, sequenced in a study of cytomegalovirus exposure and HLA in healthy donors listed by TCRdb under 2017. The library was obtained by the immunoSEQ multiplex PCR assay. A mixture of 60 forward primers for TCR Vbeta segments and 13 reverse primers for TCR Jbeta segments was used in the multiplex PCR. TCRdb carries this immuneACCESS record with in-frame sequences only. Its versions omit some clonotypes, under half of them owing to an unresolved V gene in the studies checked, with the rest unexplained. The sample's clone listing holds more than 100,000 clones. Less than 2% of the sample is held by the ten biggest clonotypes. The material sequenced was PBMCs. The receptors derive from a middle-aged woman in good health and CMV-seronegative.

The chain carries TRBV2 and TRBJ1-4; TRBD1 agrees at 9 bases. Unmatched junction bases numbered 3, after V lost 0 bases and J lost 7 bases. The CDR3 is 15 amino acids. Germline lookup yields CDR1 SNHLY and CDR2 FYNNEI. The CDR3 nucleotides read TGTGCCAGCAGTGAAGCAGGACAGGGGAGTGAAAAACTGTTTTTT. Amino acid sequence: CASSEAGQGSEKLFF.

The rearrangement links TRBV10-2 to TRBJ2-5; maybe TRBD2 (6 bases). This CDR3 has 16 residues. Germline loops: CDR1 WSHSY, CDR2 SAAADI. Trimming took off 2 bases at V and 10 bases at J, with 23 bases between the two ends. Written as DNA, the CDR3 is TGCGCCAGCAGTGAGGGAATCATGGACTACACTGGTTACCAGTACTTC. Its protein is CASSEGIMDYTGYQYF.

V usage is TRBV6-4 and J usage is TRBJ2-2; the D gene is possibly TRBD1 (6 bases). Germline CDR1 and CDR2: MRHNA and SNTAGT. The germline V and J ends were trimmed by 8 bases and 2 bases, with 9 bases remaining between them. The CDR3 extends over 13 amino acids. The CDR3 DNA reads TGTGCCAGCGCCAGGGGCAACACCGGGGAGCTGTTTTTT. It is translated as CASARGNTGELFF.

The chain couples TRBV7-8 to TRBJ2-7, with D uncertain. Trimming left V 4 bases short and J 5 bases short, with 9 bases between. Germline V gene data show CDR1 as SGHVS and CDR2 as FQNEAQ. There are 12 residues in the CDR3. The CDR3 is CASSSPRHEQYV. The CDR3 region has the DNA TGTGCCAGCAGCTCCCCGAGGCACGAGCAGTACGTC.

J is TRBJ2-7 and V is TRBV19; D is possibly TRBD1 (6 bases). The CDR3 runs to 15 residues. The germline CDR1 and CDR2 sequences are LNHDA and SQIVND (reference sequence). The V gene lost 6 bases and the J gene lost 0 bases, with 15 bases spanning the gap. This CDR3 reads CASSAHRAPSYEQYF. The CDR3 coding sequence is TGTGCCAGTAGCGCCCACAGGGCCCCCTCCTACGAGCAGTACTTC.

The V gene is TRBV7-2, the J gene TRBJ1-3; weak D call: TRBD1 (6 bases). Germline-derived CDR1 and CDR2 are SGHTA and FQGNSA. V dropped 5 bases and J dropped 0 bases, with 11 bases sitting between them. This CDR3 spans 15 amino acids. DNA for the CDR3: TGTGCCAGCAGCCTAAGGACAGTCTCTGGAAACACCATATATTTT. Protein sequence: CASSLRTVSGNTIYF.

The chain employs TRBV28 and TRBJ2-5; TRBD1 agrees at 10 bases. The CDR3 runs 14 residues. Trimming cost V 6 bases and J 4 bases; bases outside gene matches: 5. Germline CDR1 MDHEN, CDR2 SYDVKM. The CDR3 DNA is TGTGCCAGCAGAATCCGGGACAGGGGAGAGACCCAGTACTTC. It codes for CASRIRDRGETQYF. Based on the CDR3 plus reference TRBV28 and TRBJ2-5, the full variable domain is DVKVTQSSRYLVKRTGEKVFLECVQDMDHENMFWYRQDPGLGLRLIYFSYDVKMKEKGDIPEGYSVSREKKERFSLILESASTNQTSMYLCASRIRDRGETQYFGPGTRLLVL.

V gene TRBV7-2 combines with J gene TRBJ2-1; maybe TRBD2 (6 bases). Germline V lookup: CDR1 SGHTA, CDR2 FQGNSA. CDR3 size: 15 residues. Between the trimmed V and J ends, which lost 4 bases and 4 bases, there was a span of 14 bases. The CDR3 coding sequence is TGTGCCAGCAGCTCCCCCCGGGACTTTTACAATGAGCAGTTCTTC. Its translation: CASSSPRDFYNEQFF.